Sequencing of this T cell receptor beta chain was carried out in a study of T cell responses to AZD1222 COVID-19 vaccine. Trimming pared 2 bases from V and 5 bases from J, leaving 24 bases between. Germline values: CDR1 MNHEY, CDR2 SVGEGT. The CDR3 contains 18 residues. The repertoire was sequenced with immunoSEQ multiplex PCR; TCRdb's copy has only in-frame clones and lacks some. This table has some 140,000 clones, approximately 87% appearing once. Notes on this clone: What it binds is not known.

General observations from the study: After two AZD1222 doses, spike-specific TCR breadth and depth rose versus day 0. AZD1222 recipients seropositive at baseline numbered only six.

The clonotype was recovered from an adult in good health. J is TRBJ2-5 and V is TRBV6-2 or TRBV6-3; D possibly matches TRBD1 or TRBD2 (5 bases each). This material consisted of peripheral blood, taken on day 0 of MenACWY control vaccination. The CDR3 region is CASSYGLALRDGTETQYF. The CDR3 DNA follows: TGTGCCAGCAGTTACGGCCTAGCATTGAGGGACGGGACGGAGACCCAGTACTTC.